Following are 18 T cell receptor beta chains from one sample sequenced in a study of radiation and T cells in renal cell carcinoma. Repertoires were generated with immunoSEQ multiplex PCR, while TCRdb's copy carries only in-frame clones and drops some. This repertoire shows roughly 86,000 clones, 85% found once; its top ten account for around 9.4%. Time point noted: blood 4 weeks post-SBRT, at nephrectomy. Treatment reported: 15 Gy SBRT to primary tumor, nephrectomy 4 weeks later. Specimen: blood, collected from a patient whose treatment included radiotherapy and nephrectomy. These receptors were collected from a man aged 45 to 65 with renal cell carcinoma.

The V and J genes are TRBV5-1 and TRBJ2-1, with 10 bases matching TRBD2. The CDR3 has 16 residues. Trimming took 4 bases from V and 4 from J; bases not matched to a gene: 8. Germline CDR1 is SGHRS and CDR2 is YFSETQ. The CDR3, as DNA: TGCGCCAGCAGCCCCGAAGGACTAGCGGAATACAATGAGCAGTTCTTC. Its protein is CASSPEGLAEYNEQFF.

This chain joins TRBV6-4 and TRBJ2-7; 8 nucleotides line up with TRBD1. V shed 6 bases and J 1 base; nucleotides not matched to a gene: 8. This CDR3 has 15 residues. CDR1 and CDR2 from the germline V gene are MRHNA and SNTAGT. The CDR3 sequence: CASSPGQGVSYEQYF. The DNA of the CDR3 is TGTGCCAGCAGCCCCGGACAGGGAGTATCCTACGAGCAGTACTTC.

This clone was seen just once. The rearrangement uses TRBV18 and TRBJ1-2; 7 bases match TRBD1. The ends lost 5 bases at V and 5 bases at J; junction bases unmatched: 11. The CDR3 length is 15 residues. The germline V gene has CDR1 KGHSH and CDR2 LQKENI. In nucleotides, the CDR3 is TGTGCCAGCTCAGCCGACAGGGTTTTTGCTTATGGCTACACCTTC. Translation gives CASSADRVFAYGYTF.

The CDR3 coding sequence is TGTGCCAGCAGCTTATCGGGACTAGCGGGGGGGCTGGTCGAGCAGTACTTC. Protein product: CASSLSGLAGGLVEQYF. The J gene is TRBJ2-7, the V gene TRBV7-8; TRBD2 matches 16 bases. The germline V gene has CDR1 SGHVS and CDR2 FQNEAQ. The CDR3 covers 17 residues. The junction had 7 bases not matched to a gene; V was cut back by 2 bases and J by 6 bases.

This clone was recorded once. The chain has TRBV6-5 and TRBJ2-7; 9 nucleotides align to TRBD2. The CDR3 spans 15 residues. The J segment lost 2 bases and the V segment lost 2 bases, leaving 4 bases of the junction unmatched. Germline loops: CDR1 MNHEY, CDR2 SVGAGI. The CDR3 sequence: CASSYPAGGPYEQYF. Here the CDR3 DNA reads TGTGCCAGCAGTTACCCAGCGGGAGGTCCCTACGAGCAGTACTTC.

The rearrangement joins TRBV9 to TRBJ1-4, with 7 bases aligning to TRBD1. The CDR3 totals 16 residues. Germline V gene lookup returns CDR1 SGDLS and CDR2 YYNGEE. J gave up 6 bases and V 0 bases, and 8 bases lay outside the gene matches. The CDR3 nucleotides read TGTGCCAGCAGCGTAGCTTCAGGGGGGGAGTATGAAAAACTGTTTTTT. Translating it yields CASSVASGGEYEKLFF.

Written as DNA, the CDR3 is TGTGCCAGCAGTGAAATGGTAACCGAGAATCAGCCCCAGCATTTT. Translated: CASSEMVTENQPQHF. The chain has TRBV6-1 and TRBJ1-5, with D hard to call. Trimming removed 2 bases at V and 4 bases at J, with 12 bases between. Germline V gene sequence: CDR1 MNHNS, CDR2 SASEGT. There are 15 residues in the CDR3.

V is TRBV10-3 and J is TRBJ2-7, with D unclear. This CDR3 is 12 amino acids long. From germline, CDR1 is ENHRY and CDR2 SYGVKD. Trimming cost V 4 bases and J 7 bases, with 11 bases left between them. CDR3 sequence reads: CAISAKGREQYF. DNA of the CDR3: TGTGCCATCAGTGCGAAGGGTAGGGAGCAGTACTTC.

This rearrangement joins TRBV9 to TRBJ2-7, with 8 bases aligning to TRBD1. V shed 1 base, J shed 5 bases, and the junction held 14 bases outside the gene matches. The CDR3 totals 17 residues. Per the germline V gene, CDR1 is SGDLS and CDR2 is YYNGEE. As DNA, the CDR3 is TGTGCCAGCAGCGTATCCTCGGACAGGGAAATCGGTCACGAGCAGTACTTC. It is translated as CASSVSSDREIGHEQYF.

V gene TRBV4-2 combines with J gene TRBJ1-2; D gene unclear. This CDR3 has 12 residues. Deletions cut 2 bases from V and 0 bases from J, with 1 base between. The germline V gene encodes CDR1 LGHNA and CDR2 YNFKEQ. As DNA, the CDR3 is TGTGCCAGCAGCCAATCTAACTATGGCTACACCTTC. Translated: CASSQSNYGYTF.

The chain employs TRBV27 and TRBJ2-1, with D perhaps TRBD1 (5 bases). Germline V gene lookup returns CDR1 MNHEY and CDR2 SMNVEV (reference sequence). This CDR3 contains 15 residues. The V gene lost 0 bases and the J gene lost 4 bases, with 10 bases spanning the gap. The CDR3 reads CASSLSGQPYNEQFF. The CDR3 nucleotides read TGTGCCAGCAGTTTATCGGGGCAGCCTTACAATGAGCAGTTCTTC.

The V gene is TRBV4-3, the J gene TRBJ2-3; possible D gene TRBD2, 5 bases. This CDR3 region has 13 residues. Germline V CDR1 and CDR2: LGHNA, YSLEER. V lost 0 bases and J lost 6, with 7 bases in between. The CDR3 DNA follows: TGCGCCAGCAGCCAAGATAGGAGGGATACGCAGTATTTT. This translates into CASSQDRRDTQYF.

This sequence joins TRBV18 and TRBJ1-1, with 9 bases fitting TRBD1. Germline loops: CDR1 KGHSH, CDR2 LQKENI. V trimming: 3 bases; J trimming: 11 bases; junction bases outside the gene matches: 13. CDR3 length: 15 residues. The CDR3 protein is CASSPKGRQGEWAFF. The CDR3 nucleotides are TGTGCCAGCTCACCCAAGGGCCGACAGGGGGAATGGGCTTTCTTT.

The genes are TRBV27 and TRBJ2-1; D may be TRBD1 (6 bases). The CDR3 has 14 amino acids. The germline gives CDR1 MNHEY, CDR2 SMNVEV (reference sequence). V was pared by 5 bases and J by 4 bases, with 12 bases between. For the CDR3, the DNA is TGTGCCAGCAGTGTACAGGGATATTACAATGAGCAGTTCTTC. Translating gives CASSVQGYYNEQFF.

The chain uses TRBV7-9 and TRBJ1-1; D possibly corresponds to TRBD1 (5 bases). Germline V gene data show CDR1 as SEHNR and CDR2 as FQNEAQ (reference sequence). This CDR3 contains 16 residues. Trimming took 3 bases from V and 1 from J, leaving 15 bases between them. CDR3 in DNA: TGTGCCAGCAGCTTGAGCGGCGGGGCGCGGAACACTGAAGCTTTCTTT. Protein sequence: CASSLSGGARNTEAFF.

V is TRBV5-4 and J is TRBJ2-2; perhaps D is TRBD1 or TRBD2 (5 bases each). This CDR3 is 16 amino acids long. Trimming removed 2 bases from V and 0 bases from J, with 11 bases in between. Germline CDR1 and CDR2: SGHNT and YYREEE (reference sequence). CDR3 residues: CASSLPGTANTGELFF. The CDR3 bases are TGTGCCAGCAGCTTACCCGGGACGGCGAACACCGGGGAGCTGTTTTTT.

V gene TRBV7-9 combines with J gene TRBJ2-3; the D gene is possibly TRBD1 (5 bases). The CDR3 spans 15 residues. The germline V gene has CDR1 SEHNR and CDR2 FQNEAQ (reference sequence). Trimming removed 2 bases from V and 2 bases from J, with 11 bases in between. The CDR3 region has the DNA TGTGCCAGCAGCTTACAGGGAATTTCCACAGATACGCAGTATTTT. Amino acids: CASSLQGISTDTQYF.

The V and J genes are TRBV4-1 and TRBJ2-6; 11 bases line up with TRBD2. This CDR3 has 18 residues. CDR1 is MGHRA, CDR2 YSYEKL, per germline. With 5 bases clipped from V and 0 bases from J, the junction kept 6 bases outside the gene matches. CDR3 residues: CASSWGLAVNSGANVLTF. CDR3 nucleotide sequence: TGCGCCAGCAGCTGGGGACTAGCGGTCAACTCTGGGGCCAACGTCCTGACTTTC.